This T cell receptor beta chain was profiled in a study of CD8+ T cells in alopecia areata. Regarding the study as a whole: Higher clonality and more expanded CD8+ clones appeared in lesional than normal scalp. Scalp sequencing captures resident alphabeta T cells of normal skin too.

Both CD4+ and CD8+ T cells were separated by sorting PBMCs. For this clone: Its matching antigen is unknown.

In each case, RNA was isolated and then reverse transcribed into cDNA as the sequencing template. The method was immunoSEQ multiplex PCR; TCRdb's version includes in-frame clones alone and lacks a portion of them. The table shows approximately 99,000 clones, with under 65% occurring only once. This receptor was identified in a human donor with alopecia areata. The sample taken for sequencing was NKG2D-low CD8+ T cells sorted from blood.

CDR3 amino acids: CATSIEQSGELFF. CDR3 bases: TGTGCCACCAGCATAGAGCAAAGCGGGGAGCTGTTTTTT. The gene calls are TRBV15 and TRBJ2-2; no firm D call. Trimming removed 4 bases at V and 7 bases at J, with 10 bases between. This CDR3 contains 13 residues. CDR1 is LNHNV and CDR2 is YYDKDF in the germline V gene (reference sequence). Full variable domain (missing parts from reference TRBV15 and TRBJ2-2): DAMVIQNPRYQVTQFGKPVTLSCSQTLNHNVMYWYQQKSSQAPKLLFHYYDKDFNNEADTPDNFQSRRPNTSFCFLDIRSPGLGDTAMYLCATSIEQSGELFFGEGSRLTVL.